These 20 T cell receptor beta chains were all obtained from the same sample, sequenced in a study of blood T cell repertoires in COVID-19. The repertoire was sequenced with immunoSEQ multiplex PCR; TCRdb's copy has only in-frame clones and lacks some. The data hold some 80,000 clones, with about 89% observed a single time. The sequencing input was peripheral blood. The source is a man aged 45 to 65 with active or convalescent COVID-19.

V is TRBV5-8 and J is TRBJ1-5, with unresolved D. There are 18 residues in the CDR3. Germline CDR1 is SGHTS and CDR2 is YDEGEE. V was trimmed by 2 bases and J by 2 bases, leaving 20 bases between them. CDR3 amino acids: CASSFSLSRFSGNQPQHF. CDR3 in DNA: TGTGCCAGCAGCTTTTCACTCTCTCGGTTTAGTGGCAATCAGCCCCAGCATTTT. The variable domain in full, with the rest retrieved from reference TRBV5-8 and TRBJ1-5, is EAGVTQSPTHLIKTRGQQATLRCSPISGHTSVYWYQQALGLGLQFLLWYDEGEERNRGNFPPRFSGRQFPNYSSELNVNALELEDSALYLCASSFSLSRFSGNQPQHFGDGTRLSIL.

This clone was counted between two and nine times. The V gene is TRBV5-1, the J gene TRBJ2-5; D unresolved. Trimming took off 0 bases at V and 1 base at J, with 7 bases between the two ends. Germline-derived CDR1 and CDR2 are SGHRS and YFSETQ. This CDR3 contains 14 residues. The CDR3 protein is CASSLATAQETQYF. The DNA for the CDR3 is TGCGCCAGCAGCTTGGCAACAGCCCAAGAGACCCAGTACTTC.

The chain employs TRBV12-3 or TRBV12-4 and TRBJ2-3; the D gene is possibly TRBD1 (7 bases). The length of the CDR3 is 13 residues. V shed 10 bases and J shed 3 bases, with 14 bases lying between them. CDR3 in DNA: TGTGCCACCGGGGGACAGACGACAGATACGCAGTATTTT. Protein sequence: CATGGQTTDTQYF.

As DNA, the CDR3 is TGTGCCACGGGGACAGGGGGAGGTAACACTGAAGCTTTCTTT. This gives the protein CATGTGGGNTEAFF. This rearrangement joins TRBV6-5 to TRBJ1-1; 11 bases are a match to TRBD1. Germline V gene data show CDR1 as MNHEY and CDR2 as SVGAGI. This CDR3 spans 14 amino acids. Trimming at V came to 10 bases and at J to 2 bases, leaving 6 bases not matched to a gene.

V gene TRBV7-8 combines with J gene TRBJ1-2; 8 bases are a match to TRBD1. The CDR3 sequence is 14 residues long. The V gene's germline CDR1 is SGHVS and CDR2 FQNEAQ. Unmatched junction bases numbered 2, after V lost 5 bases and J lost 0 bases. In DNA form, the CDR3 reads TGTGCCAGCAGCATACAGGGGGCTAACTATGGCTACACCTTC. Amino acid sequence: CASSIQGANYGYTF. Supplemented by reference TRBV7-8 and TRBJ1-2, the full variable domain reads GAGVSQSPRYKVAKRGQDVALRCDPISGHVSLFWYQQALGQGPEFLTYFQNEAQLDKSGLPSDRFFAERPEGSVSTLKIQRTQQEDSAVYLCASSIQGANYGYTFGSGTRLTVV.

The chain links TRBV2 to TRBJ2-1, with 9 bases aligning to TRBD1. The V gene's germline CDR1 is SNHLY and CDR2 FYNNEI. Trimming cost V 9 bases and J 9 bases; bases outside gene matches: 6. The CDR3 has 12 amino acids. CDR3 in amino acids: CARGQGQIEQFF. DNA of the CDR3: TGTGCCAGAGGACAGGGGCAGATTGAGCAGTTCTTC.

The chain combines TRBV6-5 with TRBJ2-7; a weak D match, TRBD2 (6 bases). Trimming cost V 6 bases and J 3 bases, with 15 bases left between them. Germline V lookup: CDR1 MNHEY, CDR2 SVGAGI. CDR3 length: 14 residues. The CDR3 DNA reads TGTGCCAGCAGCCAATTCCGGGGGAACTACGAGCAGTACGTC. Its protein is CASSQFRGNYEQYV.

The chain links TRBV5-6 to TRBJ1-2; 9 nucleotides align to TRBD1. The germline V gene has CDR1 SGHDT and CDR2 YYEEEE. Unmatched junction bases numbered 4, after V lost 3 bases and J lost 4 bases. The CDR3 loop spans 14 amino acids. The CDR3 is CASSSDRGGYGYTF. CDR3 nucleotide sequence: TGTGCCAGCAGCTCGGACAGGGGCGGCTATGGCTACACCTTC.

V and J are TRBV6-5 and TRBJ2-7; the match to TRBD1 covers 10 bases. Germline loops: CDR1 MNHEY, CDR2 SVGAGI. The CDR3 length is 13 residues. The trim removed 7 bases at V and 4 bases at J, leaving 4 bases unmatched. The CDR3 coding sequence is TGTGCCAGCAATCGGGACAGGGGTTACGAGCAGTACGTC. Its protein product is CASNRDRGYEQYV.

The genes are TRBV4-1 and TRBJ2-5; the match to TRBD2 covers 14 bases. The junction had 9 bases not matched to a gene; V was cut back by 3 bases and J by 6 bases. Looked up from germline, CDR1 is MGHRA and CDR2 is YSYEKL. The CDR3 sequence is 17 residues long. CDR3 in amino acids: CASSQDHGLAGGKTQYF. The CDR3, as DNA: TGCGCCAGCAGCCAGGACCATGGACTAGCGGGGGGTAAGACCCAGTACTTC.

J is TRBJ1-5 and V is TRBV28; tentative D call: TRBD1 (6 bases). V was shortened by 5 bases and J by 4 bases, with 12 bases between the two germline ends. Germline CDR1 reads MDHEN; CDR2 reads SYDVKM. The CDR3 contains 14 residues. The CDR3 loop is CASSRQVGNQPQHF. CDR3 nucleotide sequence: TGTGCCAGCAGTCGACAGGTTGGGAATCAGCCCCAGCATTTT.

The chain has TRBV24-1 and TRBJ2-1; 11 bases are a match to TRBD1. Germline V gene data show CDR1 as KGHDR and CDR2 as SFDVKD. The CDR3 contains 16 residues. With 5 bases clipped from V and 4 bases from J, the junction kept 6 bases outside the gene matches. The CDR3, as DNA: TGTGCCACCAGTGCGGGGGACAGGGGGATTTACAATGAGCAGTTCTTC. Its protein is CATSAGDRGIYNEQFF.

This clone was observed a single time. This chain connects TRBV24-1 to TRBJ2-3; 7 nucleotides match TRBD2. Germline CDR1 reads KGHDR; CDR2 reads SFDVKD. This CDR3 spans 14 amino acids. V lost 6 bases, J lost 0 bases, and 2 bases stayed unmatched. The CDR3 bases are TGTGCCACCAGTCCTAGCGGAAGCACAGATACGCAGTATTTT. Its protein product is CATSPSGSTDTQYF.

This clone was detected a few times. The V and J genes are TRBV2 and TRBJ1-1; maybe TRBD1 (5 bases). The V gene lost 4 bases and the J gene lost 0 bases, with 9 bases spanning the gap. Germline CDR1 is SNHLY and CDR2 is FYNNEI. The CDR3 length is 14 residues. CDR3 amino acids: CASSVLDMNTEAFF. Written as DNA, the CDR3 is TGTGCCAGCAGTGTTTTGGACATGAACACTGAAGCTTTCTTT.

The CDR3 sequence is CASSPLWGGGSPLHF. The CDR3 nucleotides read TGTGCCAGCAGCCCCCTGTGGGGGGGCGGTTCACCCCTCCACTTT. The chain combines TRBV6-5 with TRBJ1-6, with D perhaps TRBD1 (6 bases). V was cut by 6 bases and J by 9 bases, with 18 bases left in between. This CDR3 comprises 15 residues. Germline CDR1 MNHEY, CDR2 SVGAGI.

The V call is TRBV28, the J call TRBJ2-3, with 8 nucleotides matching TRBD2. The CDR3 is 18 amino acids. Unmatched junction bases numbered 15, after V lost 3 bases and J lost 4 bases. CDR1 is MDHEN, CDR2 SYDVKM, per germline. Here the CDR3 reads CASSFRRVLAGLSDTQYF. CDR3 coding DNA: TGTGCCAGCAGTTTTCGTCGGGTCTTAGCGGGGTTATCAGATACGCAGTATTTT.

This chain uses TRBV30 with TRBJ2-7, with D possibly TRBD1 on 6 matching bases. The germline V gene has CDR1 GTSNPN and CDR2 SVGIG (reference sequence). V was cut by 1 base and J by 4 bases, with 8 bases left in between. CDR3 length: 12 residues. CDR3 amino acids: CAWSEQGYEQYF. DNA for the CDR3: TGTGCCTGGAGTGAACAGGGATACGAGCAGTACTTC. Full variable domain (rest looked up from reference TRBV30 and TRBJ2-7): SQTIHQWPATLVQPVGSPLSLECTVEGTSNPNLYWYRQAAGRGLQLLFYSVGIGQISSEVPQNLSASRPQDRQFILSSKKLLLSDSGFYLCAWSEQGYEQYFGPGTRLTVT.

The chain employs TRBV30 and TRBJ1-6; tentative D call: TRBD1 (5 bases). The V end lost 0 bases, the J end lost 12 bases, and 18 bases lay between the germline ends. Germline V gene sequence: CDR1 GTSNPN, CDR2 SVGIG (reference sequence). The CDR3 covers 15 residues. For the CDR3, the DNA is TGTGCCTGGAGTGTACGAGACAGAGAATTTCGACCCCTCCACTTT. This sequence encodes CAWSVRDREFRPLHF.

The rearrangement links TRBV18 to TRBJ1-4; 7 bases fit TRBD1. V was clipped by 5 bases and J by 5 bases; unmatched bases: 5. The CDR3 is 14 residues long. The germline CDR1 and CDR2 sequences are KGHSH and LQKENI. The CDR3 region has the DNA TGTGCCAGCTCAACGGGACAGATAAATGAAAAACTGTTTTTT. Encoded protein: CASSTGQINEKLFF.

V and J are TRBV27 and TRBJ2-2, with D hard to call. The ends were cut back, 5 bases at V and 7 bases at J, with 8 bases in the middle. Germline V gene data show CDR1 as MNHEY and CDR2 as SMNVEV (reference sequence). The CDR3 is 12 amino acids. This CDR3 is CASSPQYGELFF. CDR3 nucleotide sequence: TGTGCCAGCAGTCCACAGTACGGGGAGCTGTTTTTT.